The present T cell receptor (beta chain) was sequenced within a study of cytomegalovirus exposure and HLA in healthy donors. The study ran its PCR with 60 Vbeta and 13 Jbeta primers. Clones were sequenced by immunoSEQ multiplex PCR, and TCRdb holds only the in-frame ones, with some missing. Here the sample spans around 170,000 clones, roughly 85% being singletons. Trimming left V 4 bases short and J 8 bases short, with 7 bases between. CDR1 SGHNT and CDR2 YYREEE come from the germline V gene (reference sequence). This CDR3 spans 12 amino acids. With respect to this clone: Its antigen is not known.

Study conclusions and caveats: Common viral pathogens seemed, in a later analysis, to connect with several of the most significant clusters. Earlier results showed most TCR beta V segments being productive about 90% or about 30% of the time.

The receptor's source is a woman aged 40 to 55 in good health and CMV-seronegative. Sequenced material: PBMCs. The chain uses TRBV5-4 and TRBJ1-6; perhaps TRBD1 as D (6 bases). The chain's CDR3 is CASSQGYSPLHF. CDR3 coding DNA: TGTGCCAGCAGCCAGGGGTATTCACCCCTCCACTTT.